These T cell receptor beta chains were read from a single sample in a study of blood T cells in healthy people across ages. Using its own MiXCR run on the 5' RACE reads, TCRdb lists one record per CDR3 protein. The sample yields some 1,000,000 distinct CDR3 sequences, about 25% seen once. These data also featured in a second study, about T cells of mothers and their children.

Sequenced sample: blood. Every receptor here comes from a girl aged 2-9 years in good health. Both conserved end residues are part of each CDR3. Each record gives: CDR3 protein, CDR3 DNA, J gene, D gene, clone size, V gene. The D gene is left open where the match is weak. Not all rows give a size; the values are once, few, many and, for expanded clones, a class.

CDR3: CASSQGDTHQETQYF; DNA: TGTGCCAGCAGCCAAGGTGATACCCACCAAGAGACCCAGTACTTC; J: TRBJ2-5; D: .; size: .; V: TRBV3-1
CDR3: CASSLTGFSQHF; DNA: TGTGCCAGCAGCCTAACAGGGTTCTCTCAGCATTTT; J: TRBJ1-5; D: .; size: .; V: TRBV14
CDR3: CASSYGGQVEVETQYF; DNA: TGTGCCAGCAGTTACGGAGGACAGGTCGAGGTGGAGACCCAGTACTTC; J: TRBJ2-5; D: TRBD1; size: few; V: TRBV6-5
CDR3: CSVVPDGEQFF; DNA: TGCAGCGTTGTCCCCGACGGTGAGCAGTTCTTC; J: TRBJ2-1; D: .; size: .; V: TRBV29-1
CDR3: CSARDPQETQYF; DNA: TGCAGTGCTAGAGATCCCCAAGAGACCCAGTACTTC; J: TRBJ2-5; D: .; size: few; V: TRBV20-1
CDR3: CASSPRGAYEQFF; DNA: TGTGCCAGCAGCCCCAGGGGAGCGTATGAGCAGTTCTTC; J: TRBJ2-1; D: .; size: .; V: TRBV3-1
CDR3: CASSLLQGNEQYF; DNA: TGTGCCAGCAGTTTATTACAGGGGAACGAGCAGTACTTC; J: TRBJ2-7; D: TRBD1; size: .; V: TRBV28
CDR3: CSAVYGQGRKTQYF; DNA: TGCAGTGCCGTGTACGGGCAGGGAAGAAAGACCCAGTACTTC; J: TRBJ2-5; D: .; size: .; V: TRBV20-1
CDR3: CASSAFRTRPPTGYF; DNA: TGTGCCAGCAGTGCGTTTCGGACTAGACCCCCCACGGGGTATTTT; J: TRBJ2-3; D: TRBD2; size: .; V: TRBV2
CDR3: CASSFGSGGYNEQFF; DNA: TGTGCCAGCAGCTTCGGGTCGGGGGGGTACAATGAGCAGTTCTTC; J: TRBJ2-1; D: TRBD2; size: .; V: TRBV7-3
CDR3: CASSVTGTGEQFF; DNA: TGTGCCAGCAGCGTCACAGGGACCGGGGAGCAGTTCTTC; J: TRBJ2-1; D: .; size: few; V: TRBV5-5
CDR3: CASSQHWGFLSEKLFF; DNA: TGTGCCAGCAGCCAACATTGGGGGTTCCTTTCCGAAAAACTGTTTTTT; J: TRBJ1-4; D: .; size: .; V: TRBV11-2
CDR3: CASRKTGDYGYTF; DNA: TGCGCCAGCAGGAAGACAGGCGACTATGGCTACACCTTC; J: TRBJ1-2; D: .; size: .; V: TRBV10-2
CDR3: CSARSPGPRNEQFF; DNA: TGCAGTGCTAGAAGTCCCGGCCCCCGCAATGAGCAGTTCTTC; J: TRBJ2-1; D: .; size: .; V: TRBV20-1
CDR3: CASSPSGGFSYEQYF; DNA: TGTGCCAGCAGTCCCTCCGGCGGATTCTCCTACGAGCAGTACTTC; J: TRBJ2-7; D: .; size: few; V: TRBV12-3/TRBV12-4